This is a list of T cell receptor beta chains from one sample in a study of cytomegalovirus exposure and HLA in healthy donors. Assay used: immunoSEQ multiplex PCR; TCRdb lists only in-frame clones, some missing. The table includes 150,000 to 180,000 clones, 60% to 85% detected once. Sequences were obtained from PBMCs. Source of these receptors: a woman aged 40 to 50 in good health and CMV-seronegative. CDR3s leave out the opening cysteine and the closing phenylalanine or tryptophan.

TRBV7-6	ASSLVPTSGGFSYEQY
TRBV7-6	ASSLGIGGRDSNQPQH
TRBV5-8	ASSLATSGRAFNTQY
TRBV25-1	AGQGLLGELF
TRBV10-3	AIRDRVNTEAF
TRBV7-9	ASSTPARESLIQETQY
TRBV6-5	ASSYFGQGAVKTQY
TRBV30	AWKVGQGTEAF
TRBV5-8	ASSSGHLYEQY
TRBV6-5	ASRTPGGTQY
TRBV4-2	ASSQPDREGENEKLF
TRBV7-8	ASSSLKIGTADSNQPQH
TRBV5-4	ASSLYQGLNEQF
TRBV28	ASSLIMGIIGTGEYQPQH
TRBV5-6	ASSLVTDAYGYT
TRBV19	ASSTGQRLQF
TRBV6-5	ASSPSGYTDTQY
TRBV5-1	ASSLGVGGQVSETQY
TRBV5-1	ASSLAGVGEGEKLF
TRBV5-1	ASSLQGQQNYGYT
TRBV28	ASSSTNTGELF
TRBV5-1	ASSSGGRSSYEQY
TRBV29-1	SGTPTRRGYNEQF
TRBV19	ASAGQEEIRGYNYGYT
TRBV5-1	ASSLGQGIDTQY
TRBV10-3	AISLGGSNYGYT
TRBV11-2	ASSYDRDQPQH
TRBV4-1	ASSLTGSAEAF
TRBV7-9	ASGYSGSLLYEQF
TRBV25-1	ASRTGKYEQY
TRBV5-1	ASSTGALAAGNTIY
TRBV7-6	ASSREGQAFGSEAF
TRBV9	ASSVMRNTEAF
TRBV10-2	ASSGTSGTPIYEQY
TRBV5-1	ASSGGTGGMDTEAF
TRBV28	ASSPADGSSYNEQF
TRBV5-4	ASSLARNEQF
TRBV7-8	ASSPDSYNEKLF
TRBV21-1	ASSLHGSGTDTQY
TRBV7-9	ASSIDRVTGELF
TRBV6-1	ASSEGASGVYEQY
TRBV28	ASSLSGAKNIQY
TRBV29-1	SVVNREAF
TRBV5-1	ASSLTSGGATDTQY
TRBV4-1	ASSHAGGEYNEQF
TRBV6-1	ASSVTGGYQPQH